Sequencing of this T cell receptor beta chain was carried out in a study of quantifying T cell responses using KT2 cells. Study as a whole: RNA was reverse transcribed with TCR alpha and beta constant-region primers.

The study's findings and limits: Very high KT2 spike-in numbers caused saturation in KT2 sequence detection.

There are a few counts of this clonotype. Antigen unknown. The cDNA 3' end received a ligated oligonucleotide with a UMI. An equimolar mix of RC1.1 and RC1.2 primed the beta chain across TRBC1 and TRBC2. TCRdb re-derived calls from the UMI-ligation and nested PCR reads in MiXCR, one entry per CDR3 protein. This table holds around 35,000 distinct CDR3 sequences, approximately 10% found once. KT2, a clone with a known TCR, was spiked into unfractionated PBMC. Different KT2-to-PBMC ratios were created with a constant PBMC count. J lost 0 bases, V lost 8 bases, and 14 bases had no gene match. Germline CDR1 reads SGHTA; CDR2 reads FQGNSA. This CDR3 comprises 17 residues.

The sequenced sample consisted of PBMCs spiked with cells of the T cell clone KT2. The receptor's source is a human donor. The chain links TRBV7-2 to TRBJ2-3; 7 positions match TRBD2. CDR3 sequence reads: CASGEGGAHFSTDTQYF. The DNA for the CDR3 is TGTGCCAGCGGGGAGGGAGGAGCCCATTTTAGCACAGATACGCAGTATTTT. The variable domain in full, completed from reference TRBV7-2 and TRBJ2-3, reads GAGVSQSPSNKVTEKGKDVELRCDPISGHTALYWYRQSLGQGLEFLIYFQGNSAPDKSGLPSDRFSAERTGGSVSTLTIQRTQQEDSAVYLCASGEGGAHFSTDTQYFGPGTRLTVL.